The table lists the clone carrying this T cell receptor (beta chain) with a count of one. Its antigen is undetermined. A much larger clone differs by one base, so this may be a read error. The data derive from a study of T cells in Graves' hyperthyroidism and ophthalmopathy. Findings of the study overall: Appearing also in blood were most of the thyroid clonotypes expanded above 0.001.

Amplification targeted TCR beta CDR3 regions from RNA transcripts. When the TCR CDR3 underwent first-round RT-PCR, the HTBI primer set was used. In TCRdb, the multiplex PCR reads were re-called with MiXCR into one record per CDR3 protein. Of some 150,000 distinct CDR3 sequences listed, 22% are singletons. The authors obtained PBMCs from roughly 10 ml of fresh peripheral blood. This CDR3 spans 16 amino acids. Trimming pared 2 bases from V and 6 bases from J, leaving 17 bases between. Germline CDR1 reads SGHVS; CDR2 reads FQNEAQ. The chain recombines TRBV7-8 with TRBJ2-1; perhaps TRBD2 as D (6 bases). Sequences were obtained from blood. This TCR derives from a woman between 50 and 59 years old with Graves' hyperthyroidism that later progressed to Graves' ophthalmopathy. CDR3 protein: CASSLLGGNLSNEQFF. The CDR3 coding sequence is TGTGCCAGCAGCTTATTGGGCGGGAACTTAAGCAATGAGCAGTTCTTC.